The clone carrying this T cell receptor (beta chain) was picked up a small number of times. Its antigen is undetermined. Template switching added a universal primer site, and cDNA bore unique molecular identifiers. TCRdb analysed the 5' RACE reads with MiXCR anew, one entry per CDR3 protein. The sample includes roughly 570,000 distinct CDR3 sequences, roughly 9.5% of them seen just once. This entry comes from a study of identical twins. The V gene lost 3 bases and the J gene lost 10 bases, with 13 bases spanning the gap. The CDR3 loop spans 14 amino acids. General study findings and limits: Insertions were reduced in abundant cord blood beta clonotypes but not in memory repertoires. Modeled out-of-frame TCR alpha sharing in monozygotic twins fell below observed levels. Sequences that were beta out-of-frame showed weaker excess twin sharing.

The same specimen was also included in a second study, on yellow fever vaccine responses in identical twins.

Source material: PBMCs. This clonotype originated in a woman under 30 in good health. V gene TRBV12-3 or TRBV12-4 combines with J gene TRBJ1-6, with D maybe TRBD1 (5 bases). As DNA, the CDR3 is TGTGCCAGCAGTTTTTCGGGGACCCGGTCACCCCTCCACTTT. It encodes CASSFSGTRSPLHF.